The 18 T cell receptor beta chains below were found in one sample sequenced in a study of cytomegalovirus exposure and HLA in healthy donors. Vbeta (60) and Jbeta (13) primers were used in the PCR. The protocol was immunoSEQ multiplex PCR, while the TCRdb copy is restricted to in-frame clones and leaves out a portion. The data show tens of thousands of clones, with over 60% seen just once and about 6% held by the top ten. The sequenced material came from PBMCs. The origin of the receptors is a man aged 30 to 39 in good health and CMV-seronegative.

This chain uses TRBV7-2 with TRBJ2-5, with D possibly matching TRBD1 (6 bases). The germline V gene has CDR1 SGHTA and CDR2 FQGNSA. V gave up 5 bases and J gave up 1 base, with 17 bases separating them. CDR3 length: 16 residues. The CDR3 nucleotides are TGTGCCAGCAGCCCAGGGGCAAGGGGGTTCCAAGAGACCCAGTACTTC. Amino acid sequence: CASSPGARGFQETQYF.

J is TRBJ1-1 and V is TRBV28; no clear D. Per the germline V gene, CDR1 is MDHEN and CDR2 is SYDVKM. This CDR3 region has 13 residues. Trimming pared 2 bases from V and 3 bases from J, leaving 7 bases between. The CDR3 DNA sequence: TGTGCCAGCAGTTTAGGAGTTCACACTGAAGCTTTCTTT. It specifies CASSLGVHTEAFF.

The CDR3 reads CASSEALGVGQPQHF. For the CDR3, the DNA is TGTGCCAGCAGTGAAGCGCTCGGGGTAGGACAGCCCCAGCATTTT. This rearrangement joins TRBV6-1 to TRBJ1-5; D is unresolved. The germline V gene has CDR1 MNHNS and CDR2 SASEGT. Trimming removed 0 bases at V and 7 bases at J, with 13 bases between. The CDR3 consists of 15 residues.

In its sample, this clone was seen once. This rearrangement joins TRBV18 to TRBJ2-7; TRBD1 matches 8 bases. CDR1 and CDR2 from the germline V gene are KGHSH and LQKENI. J lost 1 base, V lost 3 bases, and 5 bases had no gene match. This CDR3 spans 15 amino acids. DNA for the CDR3: TGTGCCAGCTCACCGGTTGGGACAGGTTCCTACGAGCAGTACTTC. This sequence encodes CASSPVGTGSYEQYF.

V and J are TRBV6-1 and TRBJ1-2, with D uncertain. The CDR3 length is 13 residues. The germline V gene has CDR1 MNHNS and CDR2 SASEGT. V gave up 6 bases and J gave up 3 bases, with 11 bases separating them. CDR3 region: CASSKREDYGYTF. Written as DNA, the CDR3 is TGTGCCAGCAGCAAGAGGGAGGACTATGGCTACACCTTC.

The rearrangement joins TRBV29-1 to TRBJ2-1, with 14 bases fitting TRBD2. Trimming removed 3 bases from V and 0 bases from J; junction bases left unmatched: 4. The CDR3 spans 17 residues. From germline, CDR1 is SQVTM and CDR2 ANQGSEA. The CDR3 spells CSVDGGLAGASYNEQFF. The CDR3 nucleotides are TGCAGCGTTGATGGGGGACTAGCGGGGGCCTCCTACAATGAGCAGTTCTTC.

This chain connects TRBV11-2 to TRBJ2-5; possibly TRBD1 for D (6 bases). The CDR3 length is 14 residues. Trimming removed 3 bases at V and 2 bases at J, with 10 bases between. Germline V gene sequence: CDR1 SGHAT, CDR2 FQNNGV. The CDR3 sequence is CASSFQGRQETQYF. CDR3 DNA sequence: TGTGCCAGCAGCTTTCAGGGGCGTCAAGAGACCCAGTACTTC.

In this sample, this clone turned up a few times. The chain employs TRBV4-1 and TRBJ1-5; D uncertain. The CDR3 runs to 13 residues. Trimming left V 0 bases short and J 7 bases short, with 7 bases between. Germline V gene sequence: CDR1 MGHRA, CDR2 YSYEKL. CDR3 amino acids: CASSQDVRQPQHF. The CDR3 region has the DNA TGCGCCAGCAGCCAAGATGTCCGGCAGCCCCAGCATTTT.

The gene calls are TRBV7-2 and TRBJ2-1, with 7 bases fitting TRBD1. Germline-derived CDR1 and CDR2 are SGHTA and FQGNSA. V trimming: 0 bases; J trimming: 3 bases; junction bases outside the gene matches: 8. CDR3 size: 17 residues. CDR3 region: CASSLASTGKFYNEQFF. The CDR3 DNA reads as TGTGCCAGCAGCTTAGCGTCGACAGGGAAATTCTACAATGAGCAGTTCTTC.

The rearrangement uses TRBV4-3 and TRBJ1-4; 9 bases are a match to TRBD1. From germline, CDR1 is LGHNA and CDR2 YSLEER. The trim removed 2 bases at V and 6 bases at J, leaving 4 bases unmatched. CDR3 length: 15 residues. CDR3 region: CASSQMDRGHEKLFF. For the CDR3, the DNA is TGCGCCAGCAGCCAAATGGACAGGGGTCATGAAAAACTGTTTTTT.

The chain employs TRBV5-1 and TRBJ2-1; maybe TRBD2 (6 bases). In germline, CDR1 is SGHRS, CDR2 YFSETQ. CDR3 length: 15 amino acids. With 2 bases removed from V and 3 bases from J, the gap between germline ends came to 12 bases. The CDR3 loop reads CASSLLAEIYNEQFF. The CDR3 DNA reads TGCGCCAGCAGCTTATTAGCGGAGATCTACAATGAGCAGTTCTTC. Combining the CDR3 with reference TRBV5-1 and TRBJ2-1 gives the whole variable domain KAGVTQTPRYLIKTRGQQVTLSCSPISGHRSVSWYQQTPGQGLQFLFEYFSETQRNKGNFPGRFSGRQFSNSRSEMNVSTLELGDSALYLCASSLLAEIYNEQFFGPGTRLTVL.

This chain joins TRBV10-2 and TRBJ2-7; 9 bases map to TRBD2. Germline V gene data show CDR1 as WSHSY and CDR2 as SAAADI. V shed 3 bases and J 1 base; nucleotides not matched to a gene: 10. CDR3 length: 17 residues. CDR3 in DNA: TGCGCCAGCAGTGAATCCAGATTAGCGGGAGAATCCTACGAGCAGTACTTC. This codes for CASSESRLAGESYEQYF.

A few counts support this clone. The chain recombines TRBV28 with TRBJ2-5, with a weak D call TRBD1 (6 bases). CDR3 length equals 13 residues. V was pared by 10 bases and J by 4 bases, with 16 bases between. Per the germline V gene, CDR1 is MDHEN and CDR2 is SYDVKM. CDR3: CATLRGMLETQYF. DNA for the CDR3: TGTGCCACCTTGAGGGGGATGTTAGAGACCCAGTACTTC.

On this clone: The same CDR3 also results from other DNA sequences found in this sample. The CDR3 here is CASSLGGGGNQPQHF. DNA for the CDR3: TGTGCCAGCAGCTTAGGAGGGGGCGGCAATCAGCCCCAGCATTTT. The genes are TRBV7-6 and TRBJ1-5; 7 bases fit TRBD1. CDR3 length equals 15 residues. V gave up 1 base and J gave up 2 bases; unmatched junction bases: 2. Germline V lookup: CDR1 SGHVS, CDR2 FNYEAQ. The full variable domain, with the rest looked up from reference TRBV7-6 and TRBJ1-5, is GAGVSQSPRYKVTKRGQDVALRCDPISGHVSLYWYRQALGQGPEFLTYFNYEAQQDKSGLPNDRFSAERPEGSISTLTIQRTEQRDSAMYRCASSLGGGGNQPQHFGDGTRLSIL.

This clone was seen just once. The rearrangement joins TRBV6-5 to TRBJ1-5; TRBD1 matches 10 bases. The CDR3 runs 13 residues. Germline assignment: CDR1 MNHEY and CDR2 SVGAGI. The V and J ends lost 6 bases and 6 bases, in that order; junction bases with no gene match: 2. CDR3 in amino acids: CASSRTGGQPQHF. DNA of the CDR3: TGTGCCAGCAGCAGGACAGGGGGTCAGCCCCAGCATTTT.

V and J are TRBV6-5 and TRBJ2-5; 9 bases agree with TRBD1. The germline V gene has CDR1 MNHEY and CDR2 SVGAGI. The ends lost 7 bases at V and 5 bases at J; junction bases unmatched: 5. This CDR3 has 13 amino acids. The CDR3 sequence is CASKQGARETQYF. In DNA form, the CDR3 reads TGTGCCAGCAAACAGGGGGCAAGGGAGACCCAGTACTTC.

The chain recombines TRBV4-1 with TRBJ1-5; 7 nucleotides match TRBD1. The V gene end was trimmed by 6 bases and the J gene end by 2 bases; junction bases not matched to a gene: 7. Germline values: CDR1 MGHRA, CDR2 YSYEKL. CDR3 length equals 15 residues. The CDR3 bases are TGCGCCAGCAGAAATAGGGACAGACGCAATCAGCCCCAGCATTTT. This encodes CASRNRDRRNQPQHF.

The J gene is TRBJ1-1, the V gene TRBV6-5; D gene unclear. This CDR3 has 13 amino acids. The germline V gene encodes CDR1 MNHEY and CDR2 SVGAGI. Trimming shortened V by 8 bases and J by 0 bases, and 10 bases separated the two germline ends. The CDR3 reads CASSTLMNTEAFF. As DNA, the CDR3 is TGTGCCAGCTCTACGCTGATGAACACTGAAGCTTTCTTT.